Shown below are 8 T cell receptor beta chains from a single sample sequenced in a study of cytomegalovirus exposure and HLA in healthy donors. The PCR was carried out with 60 Vbeta primers and 13 Jbeta primers. Some clones are missing from TCRdb's copy, which holds only in-frame ones; the method was immunoSEQ multiplex PCR. The sample yields tens of thousands of clones, about four fifths seen once. The sample was PBMCs. These receptors all come from a woman between 25 and 40 years old in good health and CMV-seronegative.

The rearrangement joins TRBV7-2 to TRBJ2-7; the match to TRBD1 covers 7 bases. This CDR3 region has 12 residues. V gave up 5 bases and J gave up 6 bases; unmatched junction bases: 4. Germline assignment: CDR1 SGHTA and CDR2 FQGNSA. The CDR3: CASSLTGVEQYF. As DNA, the CDR3 is TGTGCCAGCAGCCTCACAGGGGTCGAGCAGTACTTC.

This chain links TRBV14 with TRBJ1-1, with D maybe TRBD1 (5 bases). This CDR3 spans 15 amino acids. Germline CDR1 and CDR2: SGHDN and FVKESK. Trimming removed 2 bases from V and 5 bases from J, with 15 bases in between. CDR3 loop: CASSQRLGVTTEAFF. In DNA, the CDR3 is TGTGCCAGCAGCCAACGGCTAGGGGTTACTACTGAAGCTTTCTTT.

V usage is TRBV2 and J usage is TRBJ2-2; tentatively, D is TRBD2 (5 bases). V lost 7 bases and J lost 4, with 13 bases in between. The CDR3 has 14 amino acids. Germline V CDR1 and CDR2: SNHLY, FYNNEI. The CDR3 reads CASNFGDGTGELFF. The CDR3 DNA is TGTGCCAGCAATTTCGGGGATGGCACCGGGGAGCTGTTTTTT.

In this sample, this clone turned up a few times. CDR3 in DNA: TGTGCCAGCAGCCCTCAGGCGGGGGGACAAGAGACCCAGTACTTC. Encoded protein: CASSPQAGGQETQYF. The chain recombines TRBV5-4 with TRBJ2-5; 8 bases line up with TRBD2. Germline CDR1 is SGHNT and CDR2 is YYREEE (reference sequence). This CDR3 spans 15 amino acids. V was clipped by 4 bases and J by 2 bases; unmatched bases: 7. Combining the CDR3 with reference TRBV5-4 and TRBJ2-5 gives the whole variable domain ETGVTQSPTHLIKTRGQQVTLRCSSQSGHNTVSWYQQALGQGPQFIFQYYREEENGRGNFPPRFSGLQFPNYSSELNVNALELDDSALYLCASSPQAGGQETQYFGPGTRLLVL.

The rearrangement links TRBV19 to TRBJ2-5; 9 nucleotides agree with TRBD1. The CDR3 runs 16 residues. Trimming at V came to 5 bases and at J to 3 bases, leaving 10 bases not matched to a gene. Germline V lookup: CDR1 LNHDA, CDR2 SQIVND (reference sequence). The CDR3 sequence: CASSARGTGTKETQYF. CDR3 nucleotides: TGTGCCAGTAGTGCCAGAGGGACAGGGACGAAAGAGACCCAGTACTTC.

The rearrangement links TRBV7-9 to TRBJ2-3; TRBD1 is a possible D gene (6 bases). The CDR3 has 16 amino acids. V was clipped by 5 bases and J by 0 bases, with 15 bases between them. Germline CDR1 reads SEHNR; CDR2 reads FQNEAQ (reference sequence). The CDR3 spells CASSPPGTGSTDTQYF. Here the CDR3 DNA reads TGTGCCAGCAGCCCCCCGGGCACAGGGAGCACAGATACGCAGTATTTT. Filled out from reference TRBV7-9 and TRBJ2-3, the complete variable domain reads DTGVSQNPRHKITKRGQNVTFRCDPISEHNRLYWYRQTLGQGPEFLTYFQNEAQLEKSRLLSDRFSAERPKGSFSTLEIQRTEQGDSAMYLCASSPPGTGSTDTQYFGPGTRLTVL.

This clone was observed a few times. The chain has TRBV27 and TRBJ2-1, with TRBD2 matching 13 bases. V shed 5 bases and J 7 bases; nucleotides not matched to a gene: 8. The CDR3 totals 16 residues. Per the germline V gene, CDR1 is MNHEY and CDR2 is SMNVEV (reference sequence). The CDR3 protein is CASSKPGLAGLNEQFF. As DNA, the CDR3 is TGTGCCAGCAGTAAGCCGGGACTAGCGGGGTTGAATGAGCAGTTCTTC.

Of note for this clone: Other DNA sequences in the sample encode the same CDR3. V is TRBV18 and J is TRBJ1-2; no firm D call. Germline loops: CDR1 KGHSH, CDR2 LQKENI. V lost 0 bases and J 2 bases, leaving 4 bases between the germline ends. This CDR3 has 13 residues. The CDR3 loop reads CASSPPENYGYTF. CDR3 coding DNA: TGTGCCAGCTCACCACCGGAGAACTATGGCTACACCTTC.